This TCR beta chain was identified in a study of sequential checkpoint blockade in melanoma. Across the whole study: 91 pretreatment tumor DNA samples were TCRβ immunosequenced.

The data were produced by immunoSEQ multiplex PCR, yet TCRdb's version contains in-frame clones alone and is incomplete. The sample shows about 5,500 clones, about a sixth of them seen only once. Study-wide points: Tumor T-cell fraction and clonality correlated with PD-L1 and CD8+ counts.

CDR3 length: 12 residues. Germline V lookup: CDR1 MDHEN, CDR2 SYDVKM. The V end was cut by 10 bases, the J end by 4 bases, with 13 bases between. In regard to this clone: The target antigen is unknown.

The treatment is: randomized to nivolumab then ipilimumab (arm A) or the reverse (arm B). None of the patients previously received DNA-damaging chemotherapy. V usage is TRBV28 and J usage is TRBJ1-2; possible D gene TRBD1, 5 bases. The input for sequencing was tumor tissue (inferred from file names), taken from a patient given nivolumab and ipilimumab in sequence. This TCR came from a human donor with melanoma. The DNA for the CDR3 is TGTGCCACCGGCAGGGCGTCCTATGGCTACACCTTC. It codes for CATGRASYGYTF.